This T cell receptor beta chain appears in the sequencing data of a study of T-cell memory formation after mild COVID-19. At the level of the study: TCR clusters showed largely donor specificity. Findings and limits, study-wide: CD4+ bias marked clones expanding day 15 to 37, unlike balanced contracting clones. CD4+ contracting clones were mainly CM and EM; CD8+ ones, EMRA.

Germline CDR1 reads LGHNA; CDR2 reads YNFKEQ. Trimming removed 1 base at V and 1 base at J, with 7 bases between. The CDR3 totals 14 residues. Turning to this clonotype: Its antigen is still unknown.

Constant-segment-primed 5'RACE gave TCR alpha and TCR beta cDNA libraries with sample barcodes and UMIs. One entry per CDR3 protein results from TCRdb running MiXCR on the 5' RACE reads. The profile shows about 310,000 distinct CDR3 sequences, approximately 19% of them singletons. Sequencing was done on a sample of PBMCs or a T cell subset sorted from them (not recorded which). The chain couples TRBV4-2 to TRBJ1-1; D remains unclear. This clonotype was sampled from a man aged 18 to 29 who had mild COVID-19 (a few samples of this study predate the infection). Cell type and time point are not known. The CDR3 loop reads CASSQVVQNTEAFF. DNA of the CDR3: TGTGCCAGCAGCCAAGTTGTCCAGAACACTGAAGCTTTCTTT.